The sample holds one count of the clone carrying this TCR beta chain. Its antigen is not known. The data are from a study of yellow fever vaccine responses in identical twins. One entry per CDR3 protein, called by TCRdb with MiXCR from the RT-PCR reads. The sample lists 30,000 to 40,000 distinct CDR3 sequences; more than 50% were seen once. This CDR3 is built from 12 residues. Trimming removed 6 bases from V and 9 bases from J; junction bases left unmatched: 6. CDR1 is SGDLS, CDR2 YYNGEE, per germline. Whole-study findings and limits: A vaccine T cell response that seemed partly convergent and partly personalized was reported in twins.

The chain joins TRBV9 to TRBJ2-1; 7 bases match TRBD1. The clonotype originates from a woman between 18 and 29 years old who received the yellow fever vaccine. Source: T cells from blood (PBMCs), unsorted or a sorted subset (not recorded which), taken before or after yellow fever vaccination (not recorded which). DNA of the CDR3: TGTGCCAGCATGTTAGGGGGCGGTGAGCAGTTCTTC. Protein product: CASMLGGGEQFF.